Below, 2 T cell receptor beta chains from the same sample are listed, as sequenced in a study of regulatory T cells in long-lasting Graves disease. Documented time point: newly diagnosed GD, antithyroid drugs for less than 3 months. TCR sequences were obtained from RNA taken from PBMCs. Researchers made TCR beta libraries by using iRepertoire HTBI primers and running Arm-PCR on CDR3 regions. TCRdb recomputed calls from the multiplex PCR reads with MiXCR, one row per CDR3 protein. The sample has under 300,000 distinct CDR3 sequences, 20% seen once; the top ten hold approximately 15%. Specimen: peripheral blood mononuclear cells (PBMCs), collected at new diagnosis, from a patient treated with antithyroid drugs. All receptors derive from a female donor with Graves disease.

The chain links TRBV7-2 to TRBJ2-3; D not resolved. The V and J ends lost 3 bases and 6 bases respectively, with 13 bases between them. The V gene's germline CDR1 is SGHTA and CDR2 FQGNSA. The CDR3 has 14 residues. The CDR3 here is CASSFRGKGDTQYF. The CDR3 bases are TGTGCCAGCAGCTTCCGTGGGAAAGGGGATACGCAGTATTTT.

The J gene is TRBJ1-2, the V gene TRBV10-3; TRBD1 agrees at 7 bases. This CDR3 region has 16 residues. V lost 3 bases to trimming and J lost 5 bases; unmatched junction nucleotides: 12. Germline-derived CDR1 and CDR2 are ENHRY and SYGVKD. CDR3 in DNA: TGTGCCATCAGTGACCCCGGGACAGAGGGAGCGTATGGCTACACCTTC. It translates to CAISDPGTEGAYGYTF.